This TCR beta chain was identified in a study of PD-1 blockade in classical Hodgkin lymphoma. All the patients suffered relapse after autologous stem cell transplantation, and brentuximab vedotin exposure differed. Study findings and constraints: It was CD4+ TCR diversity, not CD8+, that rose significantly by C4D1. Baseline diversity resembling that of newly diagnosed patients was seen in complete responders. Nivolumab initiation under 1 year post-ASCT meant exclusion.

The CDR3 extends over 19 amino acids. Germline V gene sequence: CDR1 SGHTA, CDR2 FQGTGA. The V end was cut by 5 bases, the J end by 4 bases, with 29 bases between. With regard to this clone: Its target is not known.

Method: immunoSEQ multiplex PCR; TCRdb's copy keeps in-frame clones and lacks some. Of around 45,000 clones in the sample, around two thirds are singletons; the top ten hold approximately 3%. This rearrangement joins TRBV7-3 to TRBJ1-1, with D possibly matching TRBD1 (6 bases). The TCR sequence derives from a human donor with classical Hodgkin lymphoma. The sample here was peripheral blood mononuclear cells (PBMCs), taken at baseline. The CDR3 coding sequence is TGTGCCAGCAGCCCAGGGTCGCAATCCCTGGGGGCCTACGGCACTGAAGCTTTCTTT. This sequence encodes CASSPGSQSLGAYGTEAFF. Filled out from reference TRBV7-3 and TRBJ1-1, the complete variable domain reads GAGVSQTPSNKVTEKGKYVELRCDPISGHTALYWYRQSLGQGPEFLIYFQGTGAADDSGLPNDRFFAVRPEGSVSTLKIQRTERGDSAVYLCASSPGSQSLGAYGTEAFFGQGTRLTVV.